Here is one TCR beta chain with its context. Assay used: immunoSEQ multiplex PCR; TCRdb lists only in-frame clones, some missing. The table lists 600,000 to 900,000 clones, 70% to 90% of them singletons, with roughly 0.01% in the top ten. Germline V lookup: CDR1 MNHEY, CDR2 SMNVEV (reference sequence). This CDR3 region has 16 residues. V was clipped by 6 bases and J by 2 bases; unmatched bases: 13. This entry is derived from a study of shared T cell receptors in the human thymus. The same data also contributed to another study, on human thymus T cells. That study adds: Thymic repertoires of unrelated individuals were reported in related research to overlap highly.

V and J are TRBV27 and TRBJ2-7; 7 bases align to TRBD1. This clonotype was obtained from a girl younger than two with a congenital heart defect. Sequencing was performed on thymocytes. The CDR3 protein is CASSQAGTVRPYEQYF. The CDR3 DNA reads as TGTGCCAGCAGCCAAGCCGGGACAGTGAGGCCCTACGAGCAGTACTTC.